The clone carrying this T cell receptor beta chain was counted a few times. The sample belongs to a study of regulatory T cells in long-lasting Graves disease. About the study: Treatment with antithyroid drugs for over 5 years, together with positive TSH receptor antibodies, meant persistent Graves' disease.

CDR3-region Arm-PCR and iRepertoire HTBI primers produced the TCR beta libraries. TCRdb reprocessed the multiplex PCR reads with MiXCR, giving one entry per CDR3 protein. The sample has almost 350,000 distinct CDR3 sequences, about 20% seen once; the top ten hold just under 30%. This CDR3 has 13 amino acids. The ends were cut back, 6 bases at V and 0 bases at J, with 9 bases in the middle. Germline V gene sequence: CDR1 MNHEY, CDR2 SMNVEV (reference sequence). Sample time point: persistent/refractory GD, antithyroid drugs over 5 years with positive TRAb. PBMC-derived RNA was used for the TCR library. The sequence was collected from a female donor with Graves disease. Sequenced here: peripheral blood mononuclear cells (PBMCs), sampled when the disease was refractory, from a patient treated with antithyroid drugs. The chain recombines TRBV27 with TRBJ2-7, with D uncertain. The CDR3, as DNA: TGTGCCAGCAGGGTCTTAAGCTCCTACGAGCAGTACTTC. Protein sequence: CASRVLSSYEQYF.